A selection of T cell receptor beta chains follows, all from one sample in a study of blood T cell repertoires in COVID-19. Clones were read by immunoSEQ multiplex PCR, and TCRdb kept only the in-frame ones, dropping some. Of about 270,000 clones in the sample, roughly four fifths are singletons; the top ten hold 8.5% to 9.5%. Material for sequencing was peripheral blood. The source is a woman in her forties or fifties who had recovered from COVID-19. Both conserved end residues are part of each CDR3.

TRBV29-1 CSVGESDTQYF
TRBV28 CASTYGGPNTEAFF
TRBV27 CASGAAGADQPQHF
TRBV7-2 CASSQSGGFSTDTQYF
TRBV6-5 CASRSGQTIEQYF
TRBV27 CASSLLRGLSGGGTQYF
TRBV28 CASRFPGKMGGYTF
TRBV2 CASRPQGGYNEQFF
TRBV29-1 CSVAGDSQETQYF
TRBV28 CASSSHSGTGFYGYTF
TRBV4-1 CASSQGASGGAQETQYF
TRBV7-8 CASSLQGFSYNEQFF
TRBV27 CASSSGDNLAGELFF
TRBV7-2 CASSLTGGEKLFF
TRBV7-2 CASSKGADTDTQYF
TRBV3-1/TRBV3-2 CASSHVNGTSGYEQYF
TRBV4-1 CASSQEKGAGQPQHF
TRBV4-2 CASGRRLNTEAFF
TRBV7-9 CASSLAYRGRRDTEAFF
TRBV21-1 CASSKRRGRGYTF
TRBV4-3 CASSQDTSAIKQFF
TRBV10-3 CAISSSQGQGGNQPQHF
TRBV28 CASSTDRGLYQPQHF
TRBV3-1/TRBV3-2 CASSQGSPDIQMNEQYF
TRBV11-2 CASSLFGGSTTDTQYF
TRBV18 CASSPGQGYGYTF
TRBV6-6 CASRGLAGELFF
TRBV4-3 CASSQDQTGEQPQHF
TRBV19 CASNSLAGSTDTQYF
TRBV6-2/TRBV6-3 CASSYLLVPSNEKLFF
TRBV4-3 CASSHDGGKGSDTQYF
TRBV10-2 CARRGGGGALARDSYGYTF
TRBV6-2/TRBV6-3 CASSPTSGSTDTQYF
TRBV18 CASFHPTAGLARKLSSGNTIYF
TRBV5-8 CASSFGTDTQYF
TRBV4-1 CASSQVAGETRQATHSYEQYF
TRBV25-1 CASSGGGQGRTYEQYF
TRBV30 CAWSYYRSSYNSPLHF
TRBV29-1 CSAQGDYEQYF
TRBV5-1 CASSLGDSNEQFF
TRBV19 CASSFGTGAGGEQFF
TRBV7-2 CASTQRTMVNSYSNTEAFF
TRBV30 CAWSYPGVKGYEQYF
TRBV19 CASSPKGYEQYF
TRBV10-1 CASSEGLAGGQETQYF
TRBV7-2 CASSQTGIYEQYF
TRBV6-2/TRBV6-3 CASSPPDRDRETQYF
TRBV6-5 CASSYSEGAQPQHF
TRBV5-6 CASSPSGELSEQFF
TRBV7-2 CASSINRGLNTEAFF
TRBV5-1 CASSLVGARGNEQFF
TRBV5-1 CASSLEAGGKLFF
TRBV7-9 CASSFGSGDLYEQYF
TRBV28 CASSPIGGSGPTYEQYF